Below are 5 T cell receptor beta chains sequenced from a single sample in a study of cytomegalovirus exposure and HLA in healthy donors. The protocol was immunoSEQ multiplex PCR, while the TCRdb copy is restricted to in-frame clones and leaves out a portion. Of over 100,000 clones listed, 88% are singletons. The sequenced sample was PBMCs. Every receptor here comes from a woman under 30 in good health and CMV-seropositive.

There are a few counts of this clone. This chain joins TRBV5-1 and TRBJ1-2, with TRBD1 matching 8 bases. CDR3 length equals 13 residues. The ends lost 4 bases at V and 6 bases at J; junction bases unmatched: 5. Looked up from germline, CDR1 is SGHRS and CDR2 is YFSETQ. CDR3 in DNA: TGCGCCAGCAGCGGACAGGGAGGAAATGGCTACACCTTC. It codes for CASSGQGGNGYTF.

The V gene is TRBV5-6, the J gene TRBJ2-1; a possible D gene is TRBD2 (5 bases). Germline CDR1 SGHDT, CDR2 YYEEEE. The CDR3 length is 15 residues. Deletions cut 1 base from V and 3 bases from J, with 11 bases between. The CDR3 spells CASSLFLALYNEQFF. Here the CDR3 DNA reads TGTGCCAGCAGCTTGTTTCTAGCTCTCTACAATGAGCAGTTCTTC.

J is TRBJ1-5 and V is TRBV2; D ambiguous. CDR3 size: 13 residues. Trimming pared 8 bases from V and 2 bases from J, leaving 10 bases between. Germline values: CDR1 SNHLY, CDR2 FYNNEI. CDR3 coding DNA: TGTGCCAGCGGCCGGCAGGGCAATCAGCCCCAGCATTTT. Amino acids: CASGRQGNQPQHF.

This clone is a singleton in its sample. V gene TRBV5-5 combines with J gene TRBJ2-1, with D perhaps matching TRBD2 (5 bases). The CDR3 covers 15 residues. The V gene lost 4 bases and the J gene lost 2 bases, with 13 bases spanning the gap. Germline V gene lookup returns CDR1 SGHKS and CDR2 YYEKEE (reference sequence). DNA for the CDR3: TGTGCCAGCAGCCAAGAGTCGGGAACCTACAATGAGCAGTTCTTC. Encoded protein: CASSQESGTYNEQFF.

The chain couples TRBV6-5 to TRBJ2-1; 8 bases agree with TRBD2. V was pared by 4 bases and J by 8 bases, with 10 bases of the junction left unmatched. From germline, CDR1 is MNHEY and CDR2 SVGAGI. The CDR3 runs to 15 residues. The CDR3 DNA reads as TGTGCCAGCAGTTTATCCGGACTAGCTGTCGATGAGCAGTTCTTC. Protein product: CASSLSGLAVDEQFF.